This is a list of T cell receptor beta chains from one sample in a study of regulatory T cells in long-lasting Graves disease. TCRdb reanalysed the multiplex PCR reads using MiXCR and keeps one entry per CDR3 protein. The table has roughly 450,000 distinct CDR3 sequences, about 25% seen once. The sequenced sample was peripheral blood mononuclear cells (PBMCs), obtained when the disease was refractory, from a patient treated with antithyroid drugs. The receptors derive from a female donor with Graves disease. Each CDR3 is given with its conserved first and last residue. The D gene is left open where the match is weak. Clone sizes are given selectively: once, few, many, or a class where the clone is expanded.

size	V	J	D	CDR3	DNA
many	TRBV2	TRBJ2-7	NA	CASSRYEQYF	TGTGCCAGCAGTCGTTACGAGCAGTACTTC
NA	TRBV19	TRBJ1-5	NA	CASQTQGVGNQPQHF	TGTGCCAGCCAGACCCAAGGGGTGGGCAATCAGCCCCAGCATTTT
few	TRBV7-2	TRBJ2-7	NA	CASSYAPTYEQYF	TGTGCCAGCAGCTATGCCCCCACCTACGAGCAGTACTTC
many	TRBV7-9	TRBJ2-5	NA	CASSLGSGPQETQYF	TGTGCCAGCAGCTTAGGTTCAGGGCCGCAAGAGACCCAGTACTTC
few	TRBV6-2/TRBV6-3	TRBJ2-7	NA	CASSGTESPYEQYF	TGTGCCAGCAGTGGGACGGAAAGTCCCTACGAGCAGTACTTC
NA	TRBV6-2/TRBV6-3	TRBJ1-2	TRBD1	CASSYSTTGARGYTF	TGTGCCAGCAGTTACTCGACTACAGGGGCGAGGGGCTACACCTTC
few	TRBV30	TRBJ1-2	TRBD1	CAWNRDRPYGYTF	TGTGCCTGGAACCGGGACAGGCCTTATGGCTACACCTTC
few	TRBV2	TRBJ1-3	NA	CASSGSGTQSGNTIYF	TGTGCCAGCAGTGGGTCCGGGACCCAATCTGGAAACACCATATATTTT
many	TRBV14	TRBJ2-5	NA	CASSTGQTGETQYF	TGTGCCAGCAGCACTGGACAGACGGGAGAGACCCAGTACTTC
NA	TRBV12-3/TRBV12-4	TRBJ2-1	NA	CASSSQGSYNEQFF	TGTGCCAGCAGTTCCCAAGGGTCCTACAATGAGCAGTTCTTC
NA	TRBV11-3	TRBJ2-2	NA	CASSPRRVSGVTGELFF	TGTGCCAGCAGCCCCCGCAGGGTCTCTGGGGTCACCGGGGAGCTGTTTTTT
NA	TRBV6-5	TRBJ2-5	TRBD2	CASSYLAGGGETQYF	TGTGCCAGCAGTTATCTAGCGGGGGGGGGGGAGACCCAGTACTTC
NA	TRBV4-1	TRBJ2-4	NA	CASSQGQGGDKNIQYF	TGCGCCAGCAGCCAAGGGCAGGGGGGAGACAAAAACATTCAGTACTTC
few	TRBV5-1	TRBJ1-2	NA	CASSWGQGYTF	TGCGCCAGCAGCTGGGGACAAGGCTACACCTTC
many	TRBV7-9	TRBJ2-1	TRBD2	CASSQLAGEAEQFF	TGTGCCAGCAGCCAACTAGCGGGAGAGGCTGAGCAGTTCTTC
few	TRBV20-1	TRBJ2-3	NA	CSAVAEITDTQYF	TGCAGTGCCGTAGCAGAAATCACAGATACGCAGTATTTT
few	TRBV19	TRBJ1-5	NA	CASSTPGRRAWQPQHF	TGTGCCAGTAGTACCCCAGGACGGAGGGCCTGGCAGCCCCAGCATTTT
many	TRBV29-1	TRBJ2-7	NA	CSVEAGDAYEQYF	TGCAGCGTTGAAGCGGGAGATGCCTACGAGCAGTACTTC
few	TRBV3-1	TRBJ1-5	NA	CASSPWGRNQPQHF	TGTGCCAGCAGCCCGTGGGGGCGAAATCAGCCCCAGCATTTT
many	TRBV20-1	TRBJ2-7	TRBD2	CSARGTSNYEQYF	TGCAGTGCTAGAGGGACTAGTAACTACGAGCAGTACTTC
many	TRBV6-9	TRBJ1-4	TRBD1	CASSYYGQGNEKLFF	TGTGCCAGCAGTTACTACGGACAGGGTAATGAAAAACTGTTTTTT
few	TRBV6-2/TRBV6-3	TRBJ1-2	TRBD1	CASSHGTADYGYTF	TGTGCCAGCAGCCACGGGACAGCAGACTATGGCTACACCTTC